This TCR beta chain is drawn from a study of shared clonotypes between healthy human individuals. There are 13 residues in the CDR3. Trimming cost V 3 bases and J 4 bases; bases outside gene matches: 2. Germline loops: CDR1 MNHEY, CDR2 SMNVEV (reference sequence). To note about this clone: This sample includes further DNA sequences coding for the same CDR3.

TCRdb's copy holds only in-frame clones and misses some; the assay was immunoSEQ multiplex PCR. The sample includes some 2 million clones, 85% to 95% of them seen just once. Sequences were obtained from naive CD4+ T cells sorted from blood. Subset denoted: CD45RA+ positively selected. The chain is built from TRBV27 and TRBJ2-7, with 8 bases lining up with TRBD2. The receptor was derived from a man aged 18 to 29 in good health. DNA for the CDR3: TGTGCCAGCAGTTTTCGCGGGGGGTACGAGCAGTACTTC. Translated, it gives CASSFRGGYEQYF.